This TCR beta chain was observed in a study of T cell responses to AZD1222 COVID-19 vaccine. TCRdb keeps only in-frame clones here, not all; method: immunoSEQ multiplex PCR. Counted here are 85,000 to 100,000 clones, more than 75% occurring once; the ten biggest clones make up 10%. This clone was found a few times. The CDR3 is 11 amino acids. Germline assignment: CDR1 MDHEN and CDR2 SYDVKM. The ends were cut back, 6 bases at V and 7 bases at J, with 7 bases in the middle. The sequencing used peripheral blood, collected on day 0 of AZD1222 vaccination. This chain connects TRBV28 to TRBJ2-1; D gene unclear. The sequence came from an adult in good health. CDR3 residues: CASSPLNEQFF. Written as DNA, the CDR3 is TGTGCCAGCAGCCCTCTTAATGAGCAGTTCTTC.